The 23 T cell receptor beta chains listed next were all sequenced from one sample in a study of blood T cell repertoires in COVID-19. Profiled with immunoSEQ multiplex PCR; TCRdb holds only in-frame clones, not every one. The sample yields under 350,000 clones, over 75% seen once. Sequenced: peripheral blood. These receptors originate from a human donor in a cohort sampled during active COVID-19.

Turning to this clone: One end of the junction does not line up with germline, which may come from a read error. The chain links TRBV28 to TRBJ2-1; 14 nucleotides line up with TRBD2. CDR3 length: 14 residues. Germline V gives CDR1 MDHEN, CDR2 SYDVKM. CDR3 residues: CASSLRTSGRSLVF. In DNA form, the CDR3 reads TGTGCCAGCAGTCTTCGGACTAGCGGGAGGAGCTTAGTCTTC.

This rearrangement joins TRBV30 to TRBJ2-1; D possibly corresponds to TRBD1 (6 bases). Germline V gene lookup returns CDR1 GTSNPN and CDR2 SVGIG (reference sequence). Trimming removed 2 bases from V and 6 bases from J, with 11 bases in between. This CDR3 comprises 13 residues. As DNA, the CDR3 is TGTGCCTGGAGTTGGGGGCTTTCCAATGAGCAGTTCTTC. It translates to CAWSWGLSNEQFF.

The chain couples TRBV6-6 to TRBJ1-2; 7 bases line up with TRBD1. CDR3 size: 13 residues. The junction had 2 bases not matched to a gene; V was cut back by 5 bases and J by 2 bases. The germline V gene encodes CDR1 MNHNY and CDR2 SVGAGI (reference sequence). CDR3 protein: CASSAGQNYGYTF. Written as DNA, the CDR3 is TGTGCCAGCAGTGCGGGACAGAACTATGGCTACACCTTC.

The rearrangement uses TRBV3-1 (or the pseudogene TRBV3-2) and TRBJ1-4; 7 bases agree with TRBD1. Looked up from germline, CDR1 is LGHDT and CDR2 is YNNKEL (reference sequence). V lost 3 bases, J lost 12 bases, and 7 bases stayed unmatched. This CDR3 contains 13 residues. CDR3 nucleotide sequence: TGTGCCAGCAGCCATAGGGACAGTCGTGAACTGTTTTTT. Encoded protein: CASSHRDSRELFF.

For this clone: At one of its ends the junction is not consistent with the germline gene, which may arise from a read error. This rearrangement joins TRBV7-2 to TRBJ2-1, with D unresolved. CDR1 is SGHTA, CDR2 FQGNSA, per germline. The CDR3 totals 14 residues. The CDR3 DNA reads as TGTGCCAGCACCTTAGTAGGCAGCGTCAATGAGCAGTTCTTC. It is translated as CASTLVGSVNEQFF.

The chain is built from TRBV7-8 and TRBJ2-7, with 9 nucleotides matching TRBD1. The CDR3 is made up of 15 amino acids. With 5 bases clipped from V and 3 bases from J, the junction kept 8 bases outside the gene matches. Germline V gene data show CDR1 as SGHVS and CDR2 as FQNEAQ. CDR3 sequence: CASSHLGTGIYEQYF. The CDR3 nucleotides are TGTGCCAGCAGCCACTTAGGGACAGGGATCTACGAGCAGTACTTC.

The V call is TRBV15, the J call TRBJ1-3, with 7 bases matching TRBD1. V was clipped by 5 bases and J by 0 bases; unmatched bases: 1. The CDR3 runs to 14 residues. Germline V gene sequence: CDR1 LNHNV, CDR2 YYDKDF (reference sequence). The CDR3 loop is CATSGDSSGNTIYF. DNA of the CDR3: TGTGCCACCAGCGGGGACAGCTCTGGAAACACCATATATTTT.

V gene TRBV4-2 combines with J gene TRBJ1-4, with TRBD1 matching 8 bases. The CDR3 is 16 amino acids. CDR1 and CDR2 (germline): LGHNA, YNFKEQ. J gave up 6 bases and V 3 bases, and 9 bases lay outside the gene matches. The CDR3 loop is CASSQGGQGFYEKLFF. The CDR3 DNA reads as TGTGCCAGCAGCCAGGGAGGACAGGGATTCTATGAAAAACTGTTTTTT.

The chain joins TRBV7-2 to TRBJ2-1; 12 bases are shared with TRBD2. V shed 5 bases and J 9 bases; nucleotides not matched to a gene: 14. Per germline, CDR1 SGHTA and CDR2 FQGNSA. The CDR3 runs 17 residues. The CDR3 sequence is CASSPAGLAGGAAEQFF. CDR3 nucleotide sequence: TGTGCCAGCAGCCCAGCGGGTCTAGCGGGAGGGGCGGCTGAGCAGTTCTTC.

The chain has TRBV5-1 and TRBJ1-4; TRBD1 matches 7 bases. CDR1 and CDR2 (germline): SGHRS, YFSETQ. This CDR3 is 16 amino acids long. V lost 4 bases, J lost 0 bases, and 6 bases stayed unmatched. This chain's CDR3 is CASSRGTVTTNEKLFF. The CDR3 nucleotides are TGCGCCAGCAGCCGCGGGACAGTTACAACTAATGAAAAACTGTTTTTT.

The J gene is TRBJ1-2, the V gene TRBV12-3 or TRBV12-4; D perhaps matches TRBD1 (6 bases). V shed 6 bases and J shed 7 bases, with 15 bases lying between them. The CDR3 has 13 amino acids. The CDR3 sequence: CASRLRGYSGYTF. The CDR3 region has the DNA TGTGCCAGCAGACTCAGGGGCTATAGTGGCTACACCTTC.

The chain employs TRBV7-2 and TRBJ1-5, with D tentatively TRBD1 (6 bases). The CDR3 runs to 15 residues. CDR1 is SGHTA, CDR2 FQGNSA, per germline. Trimming stripped 3 bases from V and 3 bases from J, with 12 bases between. CDR3 in DNA: TGTGCCAGCAGCTTCCACAGGGCTCCCAATCAGCCCCAGCATTTT. Its translation is CASSFHRAPNQPQHF.

V is TRBV28 and J is TRBJ1-4; no firm D call. The V and J ends lost 6 bases and 5 bases respectively, with 7 bases between them. CDR3 size: 12 residues. Germline loops: CDR1 MDHEN, CDR2 SYDVKM. The CDR3 protein is CASRARNEKLFF. The CDR3 region has the DNA TGTGCCAGCAGAGCCAGGAATGAAAAACTGTTTTTT. Complete variable domain (other parts from reference TRBV28 and TRBJ1-4): DVKVTQSSRYLVKRTGEKVFLECVQDMDHENMFWYRQDPGLGLRLIYFSYDVKMKEKGDIPEGYSVSREKKERFSLILESASTNQTSMYLCASRARNEKLFFGSGTQLSVL.

The chain carries TRBV6-2 or TRBV6-3 and TRBJ2-2; 10 nucleotides agree with TRBD2. The CDR3 is made up of 15 amino acids. The V gene end was trimmed by 6 bases and the J gene end by 6 bases; junction bases not matched to a gene: 7. The germline gives CDR1 MNHEY, CDR2 SVGEGT. Here the CDR3 reads CASSHGLAGAGELFF. As DNA, the CDR3 is TGTGCCAGCAGCCACGGCCTAGCGGGGGCCGGGGAGCTGTTTTTT.

The V call is TRBV6-2 or TRBV6-3, the J call TRBJ2-7, with D hard to call. The CDR3 is 13 residues long. Germline V CDR1 and CDR2: MNHEY, SVGEGT. V lost 1 base and J lost 4, with 8 bases in between. Here the CDR3 reads CASSYLSVYEQYF. The CDR3 bases are TGTGCCAGCAGTTACTTATCGGTATACGAGCAGTACTTC.

This chain joins TRBV5-6 and TRBJ1-4; possibly TRBD1 for D (6 bases). Germline V gives CDR1 SGHDT, CDR2 YYEEEE. The V end lost 4 bases, the J end lost 0 bases, and 13 bases lay between the germline ends. CDR3 length: 16 residues. CDR3 sequence: CASSRVQGATNEKLFF. CDR3 in DNA: TGTGCCAGCAGCCGAGTACAGGGAGCAACTAATGAAAAACTGTTTTTT.

This clone was observed a few times. This CDR3 reads CASSSRTRVSYEQYF. The CDR3 region has the DNA TGTGCCAGCAGTTCCCGGACTAGAGTTTCCTACGAGCAGTACTTC. The genes are TRBV6-2 or TRBV6-3 and TRBJ2-7; 7 positions match TRBD2. This CDR3 is 15 amino acids long. Germline trimming cut 4 bases from V and 1 base from J; bases unmatched to any gene: 7. CDR1 and CDR2 (germline): MNHEY, SVGEGT.

The chain employs TRBV2 and TRBJ2-3, with 13 positions matching TRBD2. V lost 7 bases to trimming and J lost 2 bases; unmatched junction nucleotides: 12. Per the germline V gene, CDR1 is SNHLY and CDR2 is FYNNEI. This CDR3 comprises 18 residues. In DNA, the CDR3 is TGTGCCAGCATCCTAACCCCCGGACTAGCGGGAGACACAGATACGCAGTATTTT. The encoded protein is CASILTPGLAGDTDTQYF.

In its sample, this clone was seen once. The chain combines TRBV7-9 with TRBJ2-7; 7 bases are shared with TRBD2. This CDR3 is 13 amino acids long. V lost 10 bases to trimming and J lost 2 bases; unmatched junction nucleotides: 8. Germline loops: CDR1 SEHNR, CDR2 FQNEAQ (reference sequence). CDR3 amino acids: CATAPREAYEQYF. The CDR3 DNA sequence: TGTGCCACCGCCCCTCGGGAGGCCTACGAGCAGTACTTC.

The sample holds one count of this clone. This rearrangement joins TRBV6-5 to TRBJ2-1; 12 bases align to TRBD2. Unmatched junction bases numbered 3, after V lost 8 bases and J lost 1 base. CDR3 length: 15 amino acids. Germline CDR1 is MNHEY and CDR2 is SVGAGI. Here the CDR3 reads CASGTSGRSYNEQFF. CDR3 nucleotide sequence: TGTGCCAGCGGTACTAGCGGGAGGTCCTACAATGAGCAGTTCTTC.

This chain links TRBV30 with TRBJ2-2, with 10 bases that match TRBD2. This CDR3 contains 14 residues. Germline-derived CDR1 and CDR2 are GTSNPN and SVGIG (reference sequence). Germline trimming cut 5 bases from V and 4 bases from J; bases unmatched to any gene: 4. As DNA, the CDR3 is TGTGCCTGGGGAGCGGGAGGGGGCACCGGGGAGCTGTTTTTT. It is translated as CAWGAGGGTGELFF. Looking up the rest from reference TRBV30 and TRBJ2-2 gives the full variable domain: SQTIHQWPATLVQPVGSPLSLECTVEGTSNPNLYWYRQAAGRGLQLLFYSVGIGQISSEVPQNLSASRPQDRQFILSSKKLLLSDSGFYLCAWGAGGGTGELFFGEGSRLTVL.

This clone appeared a single time. The gene calls are TRBV9 and TRBJ2-3, with 7 positions matching TRBD2. Losses at the gene ends were 4 bases for V and 3 bases for J; bases not matched to a gene: 11. CDR1 and CDR2 from the germline V gene are SGDLS and YYNGEE. This CDR3 contains 16 residues. The DNA for the CDR3 is TGTGCCAGCAGCTCCCGTGGAGCGGGGAGTACAGATACGCAGTATTTT. Translating it yields CASSSRGAGSTDTQYF.

The chain is built from TRBV27 and TRBJ2-5; TRBD2 agrees at 8 bases. The CDR3 contains 16 residues. Per germline, CDR1 MNHEY and CDR2 SMNVEV (reference sequence). V trimming: 8 bases; J trimming: 2 bases; junction bases outside the gene matches: 13. As DNA, the CDR3 is TGTGCCAGCCAGCGGGAGTTCGGGGCATTTCAAGAGACCCAGTACTTC. Translation: CASQREFGAFQETQYF.